These T cell receptor beta chains were read from a single sample in a study of cytomegalovirus exposure and HLA in healthy donors. Profiling relied on immunoSEQ multiplex PCR, and the TCRdb table lists in-frame clones only, not all of them. The sample includes under 200,000 clones. Sample: PBMCs. The origin of the receptors is a man aged 25 to 40 in good health and CMV-seronegative. The CDR3 runs from the conserved cysteine through the conserved F or W. D genes are given only for firm matches.

j_call v_call d_call cdr3_aa
TRBJ1-1 TRBV7-6 TRBD1 CASSLASGQMNTEAFF
TRBJ2-7 TRBV12-5 - CAGAQRGSGEQYF
TRBJ2-1 TRBV29-1 TRBD1 CSATAGTGRGYEQFF
TRBJ2-3 TRBV5-1 TRBD1 CASSSSPGQSTDTQYF
TRBJ2-7 TRBV6-6 TRBD1 CASSLDSTGAGDEQYF
TRBJ2-3 TRBV2 - CASSRDLSTDTQYF
TRBJ1-3 TRBV7-3 - CASSRGGLENTIYF
TRBJ1-5 TRBV19 TRBD1 CASSTPAGGRPQHF
TRBJ1-5 TRBV18 TRBD1 CASSPRQGGQPQHF
- TRBV5-1 TRBD1 CASSLAGTGGSDEQYF
TRBJ1-2 TRBV6-1 - CASSEVEEANYGYTF
TRBJ2-7 TRBV5-4 - CASSLVTGSSYEQYF
TRBJ1-2 TRBV10-2 - CASSERVSQGDGYTF
TRBJ2-7 TRBV9 - CASSLTSSYEQYF
TRBJ2-5 TRBV7-6 - CASSSGGGAVVETRYF
TRBJ2-3 TRBV10-3 - CAISTGTDTDTQYF
TRBJ2-5 TRBV14 - CASSQDRAQETQYF
TRBJ1-5 TRBV27 - CASSLVIEQPQHF
TRBJ1-4 TRBV7-9 - CASSLDGRTGFEKLFF
- TRBV2 - CASSEMGPAFEQYF
TRBJ1-2 TRBV29-1 - CTLRQADYGYTF
TRBJ2-1 TRBV29-1 TRBD2 CSVEGERTSGSYNEQFF
TRBJ2-2 TRBV4-2 TRBD2 CASSQDEGGGGELFF
TRBJ2-1 TRBV7-2 TRBD2 CASGLAGNYNEQFF
TRBJ1-5 TRBV28 - CASIPPGVQSYQPQHF
TRBJ1-3 TRBV6-1 - CASMREVSDTIYF
TRBJ1-1 TRBV6-6 - CASSFTGFDTEAFF
TRBJ2-7 TRBV5-1 - CASSSLALAESSYEQYF
TRBJ1-1 TRBV6-1 TRBD1 CASSAGGMNTEAFF
TRBJ2-1 TRBV19 TRBD2 CASSMWTSGRFDEQFF
TRBJ1-3 TRBV18 - CASSPGQHSGNTIYF
TRBJ2-4 TRBV5-1 TRBD2 CASSREGLAKNIQYF
TRBJ2-3 TRBV19 TRBD1 CASSRPRTGDPGTDTQYF
TRBJ2-2 TRBV7-8 - CASSLLTVSGGGELFF
TRBJ2-3 TRBV5-1 TRBD2 CASSLALAGGLDTDTQYF
TRBJ2-1 TRBV5-1 TRBD2 CASSSRLAVNEQFF
TRBJ2-7 TRBV6-5 TRBD2 CASSYSSTSGFYEQYF
TRBJ1-2 TRBV27 - CASRGWTNYGYTF
TRBJ1-2 TRBV6-5 - CASSYSIGSYGYTF
TRBJ1-2 TRBV27 TRBD1 CASGTGNGYTF
TRBJ2-1 TRBV11-2 - CASSLSGPGGEQFF
TRBJ2-1 TRBV4-1 TRBD2 CASSHGSGSSYNEQFF
TRBJ1-1 TRBV28 TRBD1 CASSLYRGLNTEAFF
TRBJ2-5 TRBV7-7 - CASSLKGAETQYF
TRBJ1-2 TRBV30 - CAWSVLNGDYGYTF
TRBJ2-1 TRBV6-5 TRBD2 CASRDWGGSYNEQFF
TRBJ1-1 TRBV15 - CATSRIIGAGKTEAFF
TRBJ2-3 TRBV7-8 TRBD2 CASSSGLAGGLYTDTQYF
TRBJ2-1 TRBV5-4 TRBD2 CASSLLLTGGPNEQFF
TRBJ1-4 TRBV6-1 TRBD1 CASSARGLDEKLFF